This T cell receptor (beta chain) stems from a study of OX40 agonist ivuxolimab in advanced cancers. Using immunoSEQ multiplex PCR, the repertoire was profiled, and TCRdb retains in-frame clones only, with some absent. This sample has about 66,000 clones, with roughly 81% found just once. The ends were cut back, 5 bases at V and 6 bases at J, with 20 bases in the middle. Per germline, CDR1 LNHDA and CDR2 SQIVND (reference sequence). CDR3 size: 16 residues. The chain recombines TRBV19 with TRBJ2-4; tentatively, D is TRBD1 (5 bases). This TCR derives from an adult with an advanced solid tumor such as melanoma, head and neck, liver or kidney cancer. The source was CD4+ or CD8+ T cells sorted from blood, collected in a trial of the OX40 agonist ivuxolimab. Here the CDR3 DNA reads TGTGCCAGTAGTCCAGGCCAGGGTGGGTTGGTAAACATTCAGTACTTC. Translation: CASSPGQGGLVNIQYF. The full variable domain, completed using reference TRBV19 and TRBJ2-4, is DGGITQSPKYLFRKEGQNVTLSCEQNLNHDAMYWYRQDPGQGLRLIYYSQIVNDFQKGDIAEGYSVSREKKESFPLTVTSAQKNPTAFYLCASSPGQGGLVNIQYFGAGTRLSVL.